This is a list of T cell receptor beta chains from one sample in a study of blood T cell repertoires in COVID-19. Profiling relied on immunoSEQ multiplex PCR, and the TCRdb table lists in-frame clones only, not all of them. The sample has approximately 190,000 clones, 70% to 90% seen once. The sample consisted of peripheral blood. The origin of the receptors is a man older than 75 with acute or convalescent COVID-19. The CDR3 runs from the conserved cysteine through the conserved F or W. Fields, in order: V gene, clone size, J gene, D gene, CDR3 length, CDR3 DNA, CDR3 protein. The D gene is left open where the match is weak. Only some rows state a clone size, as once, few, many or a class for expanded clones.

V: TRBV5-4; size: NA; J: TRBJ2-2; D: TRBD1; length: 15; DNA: TGTGCCAGCAGCCGGACAGGGGGCAACACCGGGGAGCTGTTTTTT; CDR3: CASSRTGGNTGELFF
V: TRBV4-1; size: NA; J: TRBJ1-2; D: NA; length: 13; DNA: TGCGCCAGCAGCCAAGAGAGGAACTATGGCTACACCTTC; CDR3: CASSQERNYGYTF
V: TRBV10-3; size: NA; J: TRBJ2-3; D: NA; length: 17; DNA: TGTGCCATCAGTGAGCCATCGCGGCGGGGTGGCACAGATACGCAGTATTTT; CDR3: CAISEPSRRGGTDTQYF
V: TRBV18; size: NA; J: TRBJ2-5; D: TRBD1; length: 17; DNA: TGTGCCAGCTCACCACCGGGGAGACAGGGTCACCAAGAGACCCAGTACTTC; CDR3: CASSPPGRQGHQETQYF
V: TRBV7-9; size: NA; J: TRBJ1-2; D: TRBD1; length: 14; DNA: TGTGCCAGCAGCCTGGACAGGGCGCTCTATGGCTACACCTTC; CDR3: CASSLDRALYGYTF
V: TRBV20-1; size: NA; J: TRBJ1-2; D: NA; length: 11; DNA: TGCAGTACTCGCCCTAACTATGGCTACACCTTC; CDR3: CSTRPNYGYTF
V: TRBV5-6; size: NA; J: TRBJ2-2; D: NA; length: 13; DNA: TGTGCCAGCAGTGTGAGGTTAACCGGGGAGCTGTTTTTT; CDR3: CASSVRLTGELFF
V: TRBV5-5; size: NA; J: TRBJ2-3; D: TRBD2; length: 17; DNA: TGTGCCAGCAGCTTGGATGCGCGGCGGGAGGAAACAGATACGCAGTATTTT; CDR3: CASSLDARREETDTQYF
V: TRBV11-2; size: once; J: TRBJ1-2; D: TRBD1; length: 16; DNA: TGTGCCAGCAGCCTGAGAACCGGGACAGGGTTCTCTGGCTACACCTTC; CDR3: CASSLRTGTGFSGYTF
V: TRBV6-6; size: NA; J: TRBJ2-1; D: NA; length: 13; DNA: TGTGCCAGCAGTTATTCAGGGTACAATGAGCAGTTCTTC; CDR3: CASSYSGYNEQFF
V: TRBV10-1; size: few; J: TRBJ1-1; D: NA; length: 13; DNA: TGCGCCAGCAGCTCCTCCGTGAACACTGAAGCTTTCTTT; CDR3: CASSSSVNTEAFF
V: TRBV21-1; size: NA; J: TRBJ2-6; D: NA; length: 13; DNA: TGTGCACGGCGGCCGGGAGGGGCCAACGTCCTGACTTTC; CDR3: CARRPGGANVLTF
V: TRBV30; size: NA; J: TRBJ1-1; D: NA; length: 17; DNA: TGTGCCTGGAGTGCTGGACAGTCGACCTTCATGAACACTGAAGCTTTCTTT; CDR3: CAWSAGQSTFMNTEAFF
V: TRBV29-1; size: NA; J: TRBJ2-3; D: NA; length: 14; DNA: TGCAGCAACCGGGACACCCGGGATTTAGATACGCAGTATTTT; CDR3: CSNRDTRDLDTQYF
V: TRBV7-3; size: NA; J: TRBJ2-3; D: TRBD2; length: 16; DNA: TGTGCCAGCAGCTTCTCTGGACTAGCTAGCACAGATACGCAGTATTTT; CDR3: CASSFSGLASTDTQYF
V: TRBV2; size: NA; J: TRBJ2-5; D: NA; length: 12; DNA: TGTGCCAGCAGTGAGGAGAGTAGCACCCAGTACTTC; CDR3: CASSEESSTQYF
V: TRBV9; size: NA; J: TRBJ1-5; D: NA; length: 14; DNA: TGTGCCAGCAGCGTAGGTGACATCAATCAGCCCCAGCATTTT; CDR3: CASSVGDINQPQHF
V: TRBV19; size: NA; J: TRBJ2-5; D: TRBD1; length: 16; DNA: TGTGCCAGTAGATGGGCCGGGACAGATATACAAGAGACCCAGTACTTC; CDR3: CASRWAGTDIQETQYF
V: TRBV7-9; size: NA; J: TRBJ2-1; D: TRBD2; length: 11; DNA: TGTGCCACTAGCGGGAGCGTTGAGCAGTTCTTC; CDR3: CATSGSVEQFF
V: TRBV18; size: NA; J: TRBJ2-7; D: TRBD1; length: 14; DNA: TGTGCCAGCTCACTTCGACAGGGGGCCGGCGAGCAGTACTTC; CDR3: CASSLRQGAGEQYF
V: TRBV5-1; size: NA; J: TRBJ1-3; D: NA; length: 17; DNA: TGCGCCAGCAGCTGGATACCGACAGAACTTTCTGGAAACACCATATATTTT; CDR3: CASSWIPTELSGNTIYF
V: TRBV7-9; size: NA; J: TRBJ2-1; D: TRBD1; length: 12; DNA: TGTGCCAGCAGCCGGGGACAGTGGGAGCAGTTCTTC; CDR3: CASSRGQWEQFF
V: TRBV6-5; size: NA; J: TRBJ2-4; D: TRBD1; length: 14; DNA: TGTGCCACCCGACAGGGGGCGAACTCGAACATTCAGTACTTC; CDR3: CATRQGANSNIQYF
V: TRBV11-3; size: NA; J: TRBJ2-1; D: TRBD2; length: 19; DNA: TGTGCCAGCAGCTTAGATCTACCCCTCGGCGGGAGCTCCTACAATGAGCAGTTCTTC; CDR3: CASSLDLPLGGSSYNEQFF
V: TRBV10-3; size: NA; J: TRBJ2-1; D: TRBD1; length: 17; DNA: TGTGCCATCAGTGAGCGCACAGGGGGAAACTCTTACAATGAGCAGTTCTTC; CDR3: CAISERTGGNSYNEQFF
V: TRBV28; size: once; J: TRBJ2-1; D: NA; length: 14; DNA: TGTGCCAGCAGTTCACCGGGGTACTACAATGAGCAGTTCTTC; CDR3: CASSSPGYYNEQFF
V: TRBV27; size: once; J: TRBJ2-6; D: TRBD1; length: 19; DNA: TGTGCCAGCAGTTTCGAGGGGGACAGGGCATTTTTTGGGGCCAACGTCCTGACTTTC; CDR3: CASSFEGDRAFFGANVLTF
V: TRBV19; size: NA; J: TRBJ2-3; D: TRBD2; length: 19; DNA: TGTGCCAGTAGTTCCTATCCCAGACTAGCGGGAGAAGTTGAGGATACGCAGTATTTT; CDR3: CASSSYPRLAGEVEDTQYF
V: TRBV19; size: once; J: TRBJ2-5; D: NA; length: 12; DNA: TGTGCCAGTAGTATCGATAGAGAGACCCAGTACTTC; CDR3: CASSIDRETQYF
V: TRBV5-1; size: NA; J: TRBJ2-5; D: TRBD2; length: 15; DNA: TGCGCCAGCAGCGCTTTGGCGGGAGACGGAGAGACCCAGTACTTC; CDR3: CASSALAGDGETQYF
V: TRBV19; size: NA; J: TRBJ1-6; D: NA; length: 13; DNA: TGTGCCAGTAGTATAGACGGGAATTCACCCCTCCACTTT; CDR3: CASSIDGNSPLHF